This TCR beta chain is drawn from a study of T cells in Graves' hyperthyroidism and ophthalmopathy. The CDR3 covers 15 residues. The germline V gene encodes CDR1 MGHRA and CDR2 YSYEKL. The V segment lost 1 base and the J segment 4 bases; nucleotides outside the gene matches: 6. This clonotype was found many times. Its antigen is unidentified. The study's findings and limits: In the blood, most expanded thyroid clonotypes above 0.001 appeared as well.

In patients aged 18 to 65, hyperthyroidism was newly diagnosed, with duration under 2 months. Those patients with uncontrolled infection, other autoimmune disease, pregnancy or lactation were excluded. Clinical symptoms, serum thyroxine and TRAb, thyroid ultrasound and orbital computed tomography were used for the diagnoses. RNA transcripts provided the source from which TCR beta CDR3 regions were amplified. The HTBI primer set drove a first-round RT-PCR of the TCR CDR3. From the multiplex PCR reads, TCRdb called clonotypes with MiXCR, one entry per CDR3 protein. The sample has approximately 590,000 distinct CDR3 sequences, around 16% seen once.

The chain joins TRBV4-1 to TRBJ1-2; TRBD1 matches 7 bases. Input material: blood. This sequence was found in a woman aged 30 to 39 with Graves' hyperthyroidism. The CDR3 nucleotides read TGCGCCAGCAGCCAAGTAGACAGGGCCATCTATGGCTACACCTTC. Encoded protein: CASSQVDRAIYGYTF.